Presented here are 3 T cell receptor beta chains from one specimen sequenced in a study of human T cells and chemical hapten exposure. Using its own MiXCR run on the RACE reads, TCRdb lists one record per CDR3 protein. This sample has roughly 120,000 distinct CDR3 sequences, with around 10% found just once. The time point here: patch test 1, 2 weeks after DPC sensitization. Treatment given: therapeutic diphenylcyclopropenone sensitization with weekly scalp DPC. The source material was whole blood, sampled in connection with sensitization to the hapten diphenylcyclopropenone (DPC). The receptors derive from a woman aged 50 to 60 with alopecia areata. Some clones in this sample may be carry-over from other donors' samples.

This clonotype occurred a few times. The chain couples TRBV7-9 to TRBJ2-3; D not resolved. CDR1 and CDR2 (germline): SEHNR, FQNEAQ (reference sequence). CDR3 length: 15 amino acids. V gave up 5 bases and J gave up 2 bases, with 14 bases separating them. The CDR3 loop reads CASSPDTYPTDTQYF. As DNA, the CDR3 is TGTGCCAGCAGCCCCGACACTTATCCCACAGATACGCAGTATTTT.

This clonotype was counted only a few times. The chain carries TRBV7-2 and TRBJ1-5; D is perhaps TRBD1 (5 bases). CDR3 length: 14 amino acids. Germline assignment: CDR1 SGHTA and CDR2 FQGNSA. Trimming left V 0 bases short and J 7 bases short, with 10 bases between. The CDR3 here is CASSLAAGPQPQHF. The CDR3 DNA follows: TGTGCCAGCAGCTTAGCGGCAGGGCCCCAGCCCCAGCATTTT.

The chain joins TRBV5-1 to TRBJ2-5, with 11 bases identical to TRBD2. Germline lookup yields CDR1 SGHRS and CDR2 YFSETQ. J gave up 1 base and V 4 bases, and 6 bases lay outside the gene matches. This CDR3 has 16 amino acids. CDR3 sequence reads: CASSPGTSGSQETQYF. CDR3 nucleotide sequence: TGCGCCAGCAGCCCCGGGACTAGCGGCAGCCAAGAGACCCAGTACTTC.